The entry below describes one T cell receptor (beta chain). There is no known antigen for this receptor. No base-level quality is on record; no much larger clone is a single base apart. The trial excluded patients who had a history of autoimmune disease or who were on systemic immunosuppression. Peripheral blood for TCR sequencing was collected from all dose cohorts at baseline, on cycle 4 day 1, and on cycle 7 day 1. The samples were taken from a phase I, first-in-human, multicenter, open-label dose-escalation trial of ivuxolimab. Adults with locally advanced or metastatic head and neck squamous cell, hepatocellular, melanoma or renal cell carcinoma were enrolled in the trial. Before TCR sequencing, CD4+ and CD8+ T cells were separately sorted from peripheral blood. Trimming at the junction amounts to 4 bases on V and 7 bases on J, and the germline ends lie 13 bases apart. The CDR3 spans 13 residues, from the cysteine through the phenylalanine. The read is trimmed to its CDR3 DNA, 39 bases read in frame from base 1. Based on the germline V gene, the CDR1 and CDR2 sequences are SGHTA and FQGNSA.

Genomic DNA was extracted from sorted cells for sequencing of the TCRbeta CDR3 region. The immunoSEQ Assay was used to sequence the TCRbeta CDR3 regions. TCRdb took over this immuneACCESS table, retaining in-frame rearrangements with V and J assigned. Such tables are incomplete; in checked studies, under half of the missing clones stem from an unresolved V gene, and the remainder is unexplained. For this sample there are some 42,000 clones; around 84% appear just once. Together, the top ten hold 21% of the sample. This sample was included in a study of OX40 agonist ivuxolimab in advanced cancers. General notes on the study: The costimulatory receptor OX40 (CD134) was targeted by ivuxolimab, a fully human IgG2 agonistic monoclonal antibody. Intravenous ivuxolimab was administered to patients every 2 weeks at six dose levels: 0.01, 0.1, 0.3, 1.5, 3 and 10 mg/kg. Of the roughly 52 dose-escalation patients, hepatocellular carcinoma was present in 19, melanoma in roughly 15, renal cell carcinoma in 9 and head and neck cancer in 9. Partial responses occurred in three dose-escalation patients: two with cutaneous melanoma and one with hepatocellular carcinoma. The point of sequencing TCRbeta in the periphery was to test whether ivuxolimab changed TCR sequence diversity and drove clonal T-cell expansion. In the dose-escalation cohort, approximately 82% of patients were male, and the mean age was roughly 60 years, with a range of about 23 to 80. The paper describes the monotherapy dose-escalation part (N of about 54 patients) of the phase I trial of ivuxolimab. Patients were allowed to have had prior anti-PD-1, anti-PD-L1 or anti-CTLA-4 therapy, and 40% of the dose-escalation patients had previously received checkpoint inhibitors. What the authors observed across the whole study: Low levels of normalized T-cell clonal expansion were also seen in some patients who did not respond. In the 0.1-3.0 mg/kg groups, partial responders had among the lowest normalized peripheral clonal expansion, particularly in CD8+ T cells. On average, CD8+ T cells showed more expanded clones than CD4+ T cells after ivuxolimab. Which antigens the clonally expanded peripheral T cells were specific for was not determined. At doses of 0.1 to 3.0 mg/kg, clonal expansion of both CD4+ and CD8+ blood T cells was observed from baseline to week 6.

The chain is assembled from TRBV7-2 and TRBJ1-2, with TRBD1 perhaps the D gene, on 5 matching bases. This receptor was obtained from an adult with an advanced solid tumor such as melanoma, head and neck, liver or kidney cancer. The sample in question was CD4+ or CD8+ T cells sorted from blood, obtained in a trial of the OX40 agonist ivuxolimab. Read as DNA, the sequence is TGTGCCAGCAGCTCAGGAGGGGTTAGTGGCTACACCTTC. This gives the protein CASSSGGVSGYTF.